This TCR beta chain emerged from a study of post-analysis software for immune sequencing data. Turning to the study itself: There were relapsing-remitting, secondary progressive and progressive-relapsing multiple sclerosis among the disease courses included. Study-wide results and limits: When compared against controls, multiple sclerosis patients showed significantly lower normalized Chao1 diversity. Elevated frequency relative to controls characterized several TRBV segments in patients, TRBV5-6, TRBV5-1 and TRBV20-1 among them.

With 6 bases clipped from V and 1 base from J, the junction kept 11 bases outside the gene matches. The CDR3 contains 16 residues. This clonotype has just a few counts. The antigen remains unidentified. The TCR beta cDNA libraries carried unique molecular identifiers. Roughly 470,000 cDNA molecules came from approximately 1 to 10 million T cells. Each CDR3 protein gets one entry after TCRdb re-called the PCR reads with MiXCR. The sample yields 750,000 to 950,000 distinct CDR3 sequences, approximately 53% seen once. This chain uses TRBV12-3 or TRBV12-4 with TRBJ2-7; 8 bases line up with TRBD1. Specimen: blood. The TCR comes from a girl between 10 and 17 years old with multiple sclerosis. CDR3 residues: CASSPRGNRGSYEQYF. CDR3 nucleotide sequence: TGTGCCAGCAGCCCTCGGGGCAACAGGGGGTCCTACGAGCAGTACTTC.